Listed here are 5 T cell receptor beta chains from one sample, sequenced in a study of CD8 T cells in ankylosing spondylitis. Study-wide points: The study identified a TCR beta motif of under ten highly homologous variants that appeared characteristic of ankylosing spondylitis blood.

What these receptors recognize is not known. TCRdb independently ran MiXCR on the 5' RACE reads; one entry per CDR3 protein. The sample records some 450,000 distinct CDR3 sequences, roughly a sixth being singletons. Sample: blood, either unsorted or a sorted T cell fraction (not recorded which). The source of these receptors is a male donor with ankylosing spondylitis.

The CDR3 DNA sequence: TGTGCCAGCAGAGGGAGACGAGCGGGGACCTACGAGCAGTACTTC. Amino acid sequence: CASRGRRAGTYEQYF. This rearrangement joins TRBV11-2 to TRBJ2-7, with TRBD2 matching 7 bases. This CDR3 contains 15 residues. The junction had 10 bases not matched to a gene; V was cut back by 6 bases and J by 2 bases. The germline CDR1 and CDR2 sequences are SGHAT and FQNNGV.

The chain employs TRBV19 and TRBJ2-5; no firm D call. V dropped 1 base and J dropped 2 bases, with 11 bases sitting between them. Per the germline V gene, CDR1 is LNHDA and CDR2 is SQIVND (reference sequence). The CDR3 length is 15 residues. The CDR3 protein is CASSIGQQFQETQYF. The CDR3 DNA follows: TGTGCCAGTAGTATAGGTCAACAGTTTCAAGAGACCCAGTACTTC.

Here the CDR3 DNA reads TGTGCCATCAGCGCTCAGGGGGGAGGAAACTATGGCTACACCTTC. Amino acid sequence: CAISAQGGGNYGYTF. The chain carries TRBV10-3 and TRBJ1-2; 7 nucleotides agree with TRBD1. Germline V gene lookup returns CDR1 ENHRY and CDR2 SYGVKD. The CDR3 has 15 residues. After removal of 6 bases from V and 2 bases from J, the junction contained 9 bases not matched to a gene.

The chain carries TRBV29-1 and TRBJ2-7, with TRBD1 matching over 7 bases. The V and J ends lost 7 bases and 0 bases, in that order; junction bases with no gene match: 6. The CDR3 length is 13 residues. Looked up from germline, CDR1 is SQVTM and CDR2 is ANQGSEA. The chain's CDR3 is CSAKTGTSYEQYF. The CDR3 nucleotides are TGCAGCGCCAAGACAGGGACCTCCTACGAGCAGTACTTC.

This clonotype was detected only a few times. In DNA form, the CDR3 reads TGTGCCAGCAGCTTACCGGGGGGGGGTCGGGAGGATACGCAGTATTTT. This sequence encodes CASSLPGGGREDTQYF. J is TRBJ2-3 and V is TRBV7-3; 8 bases line up with TRBD2. CDR1 is SGHTA, CDR2 FQGTGA, per germline. V lost 2 bases to trimming and J lost 6 bases; unmatched junction nucleotides: 10. The CDR3 loop spans 16 amino acids. Combining the CDR3 with reference TRBV7-3 and TRBJ2-3 gives the whole variable domain GAGVSQTPSNKVTEKGKYVELRCDPISGHTALYWYRQSLGQGPEFLIYFQGTGAADDSGLPNDRFFAVRPEGSVSTLKIQRTERGDSAVYLCASSLPGGGREDTQYFGPGTRLTVL.